This TCR beta chain was sequenced during a study of blood T cells in healthy people across ages. In germline, CDR1 is DFQATT, CDR2 SNEGSKA (reference sequence). The CDR3 loop spans 20 amino acids. Trimming removed 0 bases at V and 0 bases at J, with 25 bases between. Primers used in a second PCR of roughly 7 to 11 cycles were a sample-barcoded 5' primer and a J-beta primer mix. TCRdb re-called the 5' RACE reads with MiXCR, one entry per CDR3 protein. The repertoire holds about 970,000 distinct CDR3 sequences, roughly 51% seen once, with around a fifth in the top ten. This TCR derives from a woman aged 60 to 75 in good health. The gene calls are TRBV20-1 and TRBJ2-3; maybe TRBD2 (5 bases). Sequencing was performed on blood. CDR3 nucleotide sequence: TGCAGTGCTAGAGATCGATACAGTCTAGGACTCCGAGCGAGCACAGATACGCAGTATTTT. Translation: CSARDRYSLGLRASTDTQYF.